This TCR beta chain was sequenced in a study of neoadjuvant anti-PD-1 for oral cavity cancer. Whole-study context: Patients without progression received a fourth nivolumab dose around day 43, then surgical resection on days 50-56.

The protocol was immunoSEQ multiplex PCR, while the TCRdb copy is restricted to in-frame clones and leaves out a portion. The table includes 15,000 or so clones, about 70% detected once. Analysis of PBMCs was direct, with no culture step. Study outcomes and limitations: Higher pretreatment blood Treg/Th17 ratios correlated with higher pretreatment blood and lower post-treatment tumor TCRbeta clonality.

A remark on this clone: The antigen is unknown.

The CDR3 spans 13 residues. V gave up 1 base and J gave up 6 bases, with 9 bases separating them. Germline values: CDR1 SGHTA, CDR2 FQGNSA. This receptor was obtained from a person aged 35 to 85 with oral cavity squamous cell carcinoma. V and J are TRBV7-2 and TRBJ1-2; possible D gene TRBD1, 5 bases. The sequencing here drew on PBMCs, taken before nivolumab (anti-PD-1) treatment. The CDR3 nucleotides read TGTGCCAGCAGCTTAGGGCAGGGTAATGGCTACACCTTC. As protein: CASSLGQGNGYTF.